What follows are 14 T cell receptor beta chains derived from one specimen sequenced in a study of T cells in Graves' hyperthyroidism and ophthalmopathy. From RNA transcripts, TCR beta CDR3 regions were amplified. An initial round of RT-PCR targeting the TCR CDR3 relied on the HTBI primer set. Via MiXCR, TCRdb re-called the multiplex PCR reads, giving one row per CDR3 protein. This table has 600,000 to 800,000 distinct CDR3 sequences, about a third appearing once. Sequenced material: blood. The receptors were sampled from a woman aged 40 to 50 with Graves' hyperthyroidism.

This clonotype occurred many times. The CDR3 coding sequence is TGTGCCAGCAGCTTATCCCCATCAGGGATGAACACTGAAGCTTTCTTT. As protein: CASSLSPSGMNTEAFF. The chain combines TRBV7-3 with TRBJ1-1; weak D call: TRBD1 (5 bases). This CDR3 spans 16 amino acids. V lost 2 bases, J lost 0 bases, and 13 bases lay in between. The germline gives CDR1 SGHTA, CDR2 FQGTGA.

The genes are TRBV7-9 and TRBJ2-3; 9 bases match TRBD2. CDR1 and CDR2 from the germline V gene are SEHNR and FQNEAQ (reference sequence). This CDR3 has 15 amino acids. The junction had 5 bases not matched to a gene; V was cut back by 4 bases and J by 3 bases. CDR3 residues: CASSYSGRSTDTQYF. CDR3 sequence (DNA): TGTGCCAGCAGCTATAGCGGGAGATCAACAGATACGCAGTATTTT.

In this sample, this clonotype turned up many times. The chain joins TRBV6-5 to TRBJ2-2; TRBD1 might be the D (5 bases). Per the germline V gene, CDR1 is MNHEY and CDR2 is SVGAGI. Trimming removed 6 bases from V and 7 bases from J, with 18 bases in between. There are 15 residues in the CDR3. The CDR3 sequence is CASRLNQGLGGELFF. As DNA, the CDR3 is TGTGCCAGCAGGCTTAATCAGGGTTTGGGCGGGGAGCTGTTTTTT.

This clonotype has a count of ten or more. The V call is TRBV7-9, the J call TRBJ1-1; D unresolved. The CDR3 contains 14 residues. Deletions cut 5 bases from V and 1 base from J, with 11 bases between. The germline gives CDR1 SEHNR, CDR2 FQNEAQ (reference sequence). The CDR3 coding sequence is TGTGCCAGCAGCCTAATAACCACGAACACTGAAGCTTTCTTT. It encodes CASSLITTNTEAFF.

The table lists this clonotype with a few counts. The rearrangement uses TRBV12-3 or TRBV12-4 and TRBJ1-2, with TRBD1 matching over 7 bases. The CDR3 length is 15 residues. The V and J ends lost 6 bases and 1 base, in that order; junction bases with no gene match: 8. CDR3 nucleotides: TGTGCCAGCAGCATGACAGGGTTTAGTAACTATGGCTACACCTTC. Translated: CASSMTGFSNYGYTF.

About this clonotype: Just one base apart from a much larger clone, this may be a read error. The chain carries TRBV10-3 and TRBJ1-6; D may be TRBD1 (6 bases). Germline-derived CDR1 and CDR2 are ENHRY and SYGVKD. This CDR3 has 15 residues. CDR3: CASSYLAGERSPLHF. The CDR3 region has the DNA TGTGCCAGCAGTTACTTGGCAGGGGAGCGATCACCCCTCCACTTT.

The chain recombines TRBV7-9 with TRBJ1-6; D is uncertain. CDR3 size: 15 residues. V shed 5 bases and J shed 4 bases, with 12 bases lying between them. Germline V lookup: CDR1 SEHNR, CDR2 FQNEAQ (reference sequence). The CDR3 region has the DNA TGTGCCAGCAGCCCTACGGCCCCTTATAATTCACCCCTCCACTTT. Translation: CASSPTAPYNSPLHF.

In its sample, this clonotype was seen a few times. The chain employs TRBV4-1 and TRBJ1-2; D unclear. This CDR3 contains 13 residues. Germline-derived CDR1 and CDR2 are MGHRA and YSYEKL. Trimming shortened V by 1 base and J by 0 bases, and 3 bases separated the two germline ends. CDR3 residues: CASSQVPNYGYTF. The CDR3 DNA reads TGCGCCAGCAGCCAAGTCCCTAACTATGGCTACACCTTC.

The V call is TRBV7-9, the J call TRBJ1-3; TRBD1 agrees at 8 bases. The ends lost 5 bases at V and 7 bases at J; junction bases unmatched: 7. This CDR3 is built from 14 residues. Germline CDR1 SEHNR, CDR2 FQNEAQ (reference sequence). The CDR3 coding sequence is TGTGCCAGCAGCCCGGACAGGGCCTCGAACACCATATATTTT. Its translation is CASSPDRASNTIYF.

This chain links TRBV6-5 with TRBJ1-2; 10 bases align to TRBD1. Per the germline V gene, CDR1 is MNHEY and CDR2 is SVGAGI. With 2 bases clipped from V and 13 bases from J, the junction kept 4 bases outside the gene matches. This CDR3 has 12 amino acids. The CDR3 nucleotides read TGTGCCAGCAGTTACGGGACAGGGGAGGCCACCTTC. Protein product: CASSYGTGEATF.

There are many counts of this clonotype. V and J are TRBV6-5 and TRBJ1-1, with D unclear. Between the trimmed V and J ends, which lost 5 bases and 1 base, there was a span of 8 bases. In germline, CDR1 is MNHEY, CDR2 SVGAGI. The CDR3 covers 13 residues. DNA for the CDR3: TGTGCCAGCAGTGACTGGAGGAACACTGAAGCTTTCTTT. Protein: CASSDWRNTEAFF.

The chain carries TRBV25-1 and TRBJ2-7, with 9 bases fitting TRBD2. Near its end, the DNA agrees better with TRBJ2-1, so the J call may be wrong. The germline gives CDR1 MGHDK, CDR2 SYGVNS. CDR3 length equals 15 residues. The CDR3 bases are TGTGCCAGCAGTGGGATAGCGGGGGTTGTCGGTGAGCAGTTCTTC. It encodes CASSGIAGVVGEQFF.

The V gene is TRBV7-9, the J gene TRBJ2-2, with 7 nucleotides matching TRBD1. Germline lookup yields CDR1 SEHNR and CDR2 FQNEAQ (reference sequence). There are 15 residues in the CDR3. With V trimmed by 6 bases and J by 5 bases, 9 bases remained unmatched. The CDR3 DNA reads TGTGCCAGCAGATTCGGCCAGGGGGTAACCGGGGAGCTGTTTTTT. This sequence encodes CASRFGQGVTGELFF.

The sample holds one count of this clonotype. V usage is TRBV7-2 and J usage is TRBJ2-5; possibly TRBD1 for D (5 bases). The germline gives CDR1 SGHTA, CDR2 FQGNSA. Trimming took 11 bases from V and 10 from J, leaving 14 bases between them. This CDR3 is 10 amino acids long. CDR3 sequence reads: CAAGQGNQYF. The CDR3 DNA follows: TGTGCCGCAGGCCAGGGTAACCAGTACTTC.